The clone carrying this TCR beta chain was seen repeatedly, ten times or more. The sample comes from a study of human T cells and chemical hapten exposure. RNA extraction used unfractionated whole blood as the source of total RNA. Trimming removed 1 base from V and 5 bases from J; junction bases left unmatched: 5. Germline assignment: CDR1 SQVTM and CDR2 ANQGSEA. The CDR3 spans 14 residues. The library tagged individual cDNA molecules with unique molecular identifiers. TCRdb re-derived calls from the 5' RACE reads in MiXCR, one entry per CDR3 protein. This sample has tens of thousands of distinct CDR3 sequences; about 8.4% occur once, and the top ten carry approximately 2.1%.

This sequence joins TRBV29-1 and TRBJ2-3; 8 bases agree with TRBD1. The sequence derives from a male donor in good health. CDR3 DNA: TGCAGCGTTGAAGGACAGGGGAGTGGAGATACGCAGTATTTT. Translating it yields CSVEGQGSGDTQYF.